The rows below give T cell receptor beta chains drawn from one sample of a study of T cell repertoires in cytomegalovirus infection. Via MiXCR, TCRdb re-called the reads, giving one row per CDR3 protein. Of a few hundred thousand distinct CDR3 sequences in the sample, 29% are singletons; the top ten hold 20%. Antigens of these TCRs are unknown. The material sequenced was cultured PBMCs, taken from culture after CMV antigen stimulation. The receptors originated from a human donor in good health (CMV status not recorded). Some clones in this sample may be carry-over from other donors' samples. CDR3s include the opening cysteine and the closing phenylalanine or tryptophan. Fields, in order: V gene, CDR3 length, J gene, CDR3 protein.

>TRBV10-3|12|TRBJ1-1
CAIEGQNTEAFF
>TRBV4-1|16|TRBJ2-3
CASSQDPNSVTDTQYF
>TRBV18|14|TRBJ2-7
CASSREPGNYEQYF
>TRBV7-2|15|TRBJ2-1
CASSLSPSENNEQFF
>TRBV12-3/TRBV12-4|13|TRBJ1-1
CASRGQGSTEAFF
>TRBV6-1|12|TRBJ2-1
CASSVTVWGQFF
>TRBV11-2|16|TRBJ2-1
CASSLDLSGTYNEQFF
>TRBV19|14|TRBJ1-1
CASRETGMNTEAFF
>TRBV25-1|10|TRBJ2-7
CASGVYEQYF
>TRBV4-1|17|TRBJ2-1
CASSPGVRGSTFNEQFF
>TRBV5-1|15|TRBJ1-1
CASSLAPTETLEAFF
>TRBV20-1|18|TRBJ2-1
CSARIGITSGQVYNEQFF
>TRBV6-8|15|TRBJ1-1
CASSYGPRGASEAFF
>TRBV28|12|TRBJ1-4
CASTGGGEKLFF
>TRBV24-1|13|TRBJ1-5
CATQSRGEQPQHF
>TRBV18|13|TRBJ1-1
CASSPTVPEPAFF
>TRBV7-2|19|TRBJ1-5
CASNLAVWTNSYSNQPQHF
>TRBV7-6|14|TRBJ2-7
CASSPGDSSYEQYF
>TRBV5-6|16|TRBJ2-3
CASSLAGTSGRDTQYF
>TRBV5-1|15|TRBJ1-1
CASRGRGQWDTEAFF
>TRBV4-2|14|TRBJ2-3
CASSPGTGADTQYF
>TRBV28|16|TRBJ1-5
CASRIDSRGSNQPQHF
>TRBV7-9|15|TRBJ2-1
CASTGRQGGYNEQFF
>TRBV7-2|10|TRBJ1-6
CAAGTTPLHF
>TRBV7-4|16|TRBJ1-1
CASSRGGQLVSTEAFF